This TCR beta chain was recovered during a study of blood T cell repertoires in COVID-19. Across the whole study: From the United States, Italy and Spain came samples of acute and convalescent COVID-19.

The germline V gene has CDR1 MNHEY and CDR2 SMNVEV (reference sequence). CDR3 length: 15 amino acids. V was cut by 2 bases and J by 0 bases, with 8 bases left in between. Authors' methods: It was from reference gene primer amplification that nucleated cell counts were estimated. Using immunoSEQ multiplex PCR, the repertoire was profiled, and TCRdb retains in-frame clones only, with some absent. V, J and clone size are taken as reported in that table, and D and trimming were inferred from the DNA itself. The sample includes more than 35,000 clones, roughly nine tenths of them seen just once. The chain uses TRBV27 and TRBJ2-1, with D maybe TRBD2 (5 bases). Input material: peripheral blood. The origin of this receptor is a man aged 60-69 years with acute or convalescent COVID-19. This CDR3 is CASSLGRASYNEQFF. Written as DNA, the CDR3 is TGTGCCAGCAGTTTAGGGCGGGCCTCCTACAATGAGCAGTTCTTC.